Sequencing of this T cell receptor (beta chain) was carried out in a study of T cell responses to AZD1222 COVID-19 vaccine. Study-level findings and limits: The study identified only five to seven AZD1222 recipients as seropositive at baseline. Clonal diversity may have been underestimated in mostly white British donors.

With respect to this clone: The antigen is unknown.

The junction had 2 bases not matched to a gene; V was cut back by 1 base and J by 5 bases. The CDR3 runs 14 residues. In germline, CDR1 is LNHDA, CDR2 SQIVND (reference sequence). Sequencing used immunoSEQ multiplex PCR; TCRdb keeps in-frame clones, though not all of them. The data show 98,000 or so clones, roughly 90% seen once. This receptor was identified in an adult in good health. The chain employs TRBV19 and TRBJ1-2; TRBD1 matches 9 bases. The starting material was peripheral blood, obtained on day 0 of AZD1222 vaccination. The CDR3 reads CASSIAGQGYGYTF. CDR3 in DNA: TGTGCCAGTAGTATAGCGGGACAGGGTTATGGCTACACCTTC.